This T cell receptor beta chain comes out of a study of T cell changes during pregnancy in multiple sclerosis. Only one count was recorded for this clone. TCRdb's copy holds only in-frame clones and misses some; the assay was immunoSEQ multiplex PCR. The repertoire holds fewer than 70,000 clones, with roughly 92% as singletons. V dropped 10 bases and J dropped 5 bases, with 14 bases sitting between them. The CDR3 runs 12 residues. Germline CDR1 is ENHRY and CDR2 is SYGVKD. The material sequenced was CD8+ T cells from peripheral blood mononuclear cells, taken in the third trimester of pregnancy. The rearrangement uses TRBV10-3 and TRBJ2-5; D may be TRBD2 (5 bases). This clonotype originated in a female donor in good health, enrolled as a control in a pregnancy study. The CDR3 spells CATKNPGETQYF. CDR3 coding DNA: TGTGCCACTAAAAACCCGGGGGAGACCCAGTACTTC.